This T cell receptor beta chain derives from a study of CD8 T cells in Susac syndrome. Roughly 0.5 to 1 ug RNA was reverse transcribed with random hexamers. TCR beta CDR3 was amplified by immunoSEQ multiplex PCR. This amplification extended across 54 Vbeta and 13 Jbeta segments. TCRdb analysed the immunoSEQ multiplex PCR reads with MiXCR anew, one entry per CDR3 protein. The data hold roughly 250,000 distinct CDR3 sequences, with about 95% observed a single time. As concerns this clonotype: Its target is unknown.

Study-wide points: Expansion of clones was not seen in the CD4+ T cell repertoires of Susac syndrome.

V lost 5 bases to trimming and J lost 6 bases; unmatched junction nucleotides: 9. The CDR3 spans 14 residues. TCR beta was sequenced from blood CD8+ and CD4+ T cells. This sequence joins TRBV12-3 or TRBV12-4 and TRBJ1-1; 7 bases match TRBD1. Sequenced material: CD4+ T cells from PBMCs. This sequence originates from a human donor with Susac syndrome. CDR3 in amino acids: CASSITGAIPEAFF. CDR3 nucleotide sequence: TGTGCCAGCAGTATCACAGGGGCTATCCCTGAAGCTTTCTTT.